This T cell receptor (beta chain) was obtained from a study of blood T cell repertoires in COVID-19. Authors' analysis steps: Amplification of reference gene primers was used by the study to estimate nucleated cell counts. Using immunoSEQ multiplex PCR, the repertoire was profiled, and TCRdb retains in-frame clones only, with some absent. The V and J calls and the clone size are those of that table, but D and trimming were determined from the DNA. The sample includes some 73,000 clones, about 82% seen only once; the top ten take around a tenth. From germline, CDR1 is SEHNR and CDR2 FQNEAQ (reference sequence). V dropped 3 bases and J dropped 6; count of bases not matched to a gene: 3. The CDR3 sequence is 14 residues long.

The V gene is TRBV7-9, the J gene TRBJ1-5, with 9 positions matching TRBD1. The source of this sequence is a man aged 50 to 60 with COVID-19, enrolled during active disease. Sample: peripheral blood. The CDR3 is CASSLDRGGQPQHF. The DNA for the CDR3 is TGTGCCAGCAGCTTGGACAGGGGCGGTCAGCCCCAGCATTTT.